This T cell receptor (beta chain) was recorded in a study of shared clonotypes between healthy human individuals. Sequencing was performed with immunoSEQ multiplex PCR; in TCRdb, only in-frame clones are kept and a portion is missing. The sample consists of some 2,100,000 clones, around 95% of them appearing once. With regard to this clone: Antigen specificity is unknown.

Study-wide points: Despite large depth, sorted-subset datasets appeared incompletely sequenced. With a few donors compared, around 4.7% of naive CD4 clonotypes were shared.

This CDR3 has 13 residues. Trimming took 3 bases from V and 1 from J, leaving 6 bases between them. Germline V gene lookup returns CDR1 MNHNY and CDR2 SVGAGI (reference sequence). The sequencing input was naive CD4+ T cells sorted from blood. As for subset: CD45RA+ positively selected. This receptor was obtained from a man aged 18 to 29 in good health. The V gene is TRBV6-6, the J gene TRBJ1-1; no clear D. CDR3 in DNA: TGTGCCAGCAGTTATAAGGAGAACACTGAAGCTTTCTTT. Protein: CASSYKENTEAFF.